These T cell receptor beta chains were read from a single sample in a study of blood T cell repertoires in COVID-19. Profiled with immunoSEQ multiplex PCR; TCRdb holds only in-frame clones, not every one. The repertoire holds 300,000 to 450,000 clones, roughly nine tenths seen once, with approximately 4.1% in the top ten. The source material was peripheral blood. These receptors originate from a woman between 55 and 75 years old with COVID-19, enrolled during active disease. Each CDR3 is given with its conserved first and last residue. Fields, in order: J gene, V gene, clone size, D gene, CDR3 protein, CDR3 DNA. D genes are given only for firm matches. Expanded clones are given a class, and other clones once, few, many or no size at all.

J: TRBJ2-6; V: TRBV6-2/TRBV6-3; size: -; D: -; CDR3: CASSPQGSGANVLTF; DNA: TGTGCCAGCAGTCCACAGGGTTCAGGGGCCAACGTCCTGACTTTC
J: TRBJ1-2; V: TRBV27; size: -; D: -; CDR3: CASSPMTVPNGYTF; DNA: TGTGCCAGCAGTCCTATGACAGTCCCAAATGGCTACACCTTC
J: TRBJ1-1; V: TRBV15; size: -; D: TRBD1; CDR3: CATSRLAGTVNTEAFF; DNA: TGTGCCACCAGCAGACTAGCCGGGACAGTCAACACTGAAGCTTTCTTT
J: TRBJ1-6; V: TRBV5-3; size: -; D: -; CDR3: CARSLYRARGRVYNSPLHF; DNA: TGTGCCAGAAGCTTGTATAGAGCCAGGGGACGGGTTTATAATTCACCCCTCCACTTT
J: TRBJ1-4; V: TRBV6-5; size: -; D: -; CDR3: CASSHTTTNEKLFF; DNA: TGTGCCAGCTCACACACGACAACTAATGAAAAACTGTTTTTT
J: TRBJ2-1; V: TRBV7-2; size: -; D: -; CDR3: CASSPTPGVFGNEQFF; DNA: TGTGCCAGCAGCCCGACGCCGGGGGTTTTCGGCAATGAGCAGTTCTTC
J: TRBJ2-2; V: TRBV7-2; size: -; D: TRBD2; CDR3: CASSRTSGVNTGELFF; DNA: TGTGCCAGCAGCCGGACTAGCGGGGTGAACACCGGGGAGCTGTTTTTT
J: TRBJ2-7; V: TRBV4-1; size: -; D: TRBD2; CDR3: CASSQGTSGGIYEQYF; DNA: TGCGCCAGCAGCCAGGGGACTAGCGGGGGGATCTACGAGCAGTACTTC
J: TRBJ2-5; V: TRBV6-5; size: -; D: -; CDR3: CASTEHLATEETQYF; DNA: TGTGCCAGCACAGAACATCTAGCGACTGAAGAGACCCAGTACTTC
J: TRBJ1-2; V: TRBV19; size: -; D: TRBD1; CDR3: CASSPGTGANYGYTF; DNA: TGTGCCAGTAGTCCAGGGACAGGGGCTAACTATGGCTACACCTTC
J: TRBJ2-3; V: TRBV24-1; size: -; D: -; CDR3: CATSDRTGADTQYF; DNA: TGTGCCACCAGTGACAGGACTGGAGCAGATACGCAGTATTTT
J: TRBJ2-7; V: TRBV6-5; size: -; D: -; CDR3: CASSYGPGDEQYF; DNA: TGTGCCAGCAGTTACGGGCCAGGGGACGAGCAGTACTTC
J: TRBJ2-3; V: TRBV7-3; size: -; D: -; CDR3: CASSSQYTDTQYF; DNA: TGTGCCAGCAGCAGTCAGTACACAGATACGCAGTATTTT
J: TRBJ1-4; V: TRBV3-1/TRBV3-2; size: -; D: -; CDR3: CASSQYTGLDNEKLFF; DNA: TGTGCCAGCAGCCAGTATACAGGGTTGGACAATGAAAAACTGTTTTTT
J: TRBJ1-3; V: TRBV7-9; size: few; D: -; CDR3: CASSRAGAGGNTIYF; DNA: TGTGCCAGCAGCCGCGCGGGGGCTGGTGGAAACACCATATATTTT
J: TRBJ1-4; V: TRBV10-3; size: -; D: TRBD1; CDR3: CAISEGQGFGKLFF; DNA: TGTGCCATCAGTGAGGGACAGGGATTCGGAAAACTGTTTTTT
J: TRBJ2-2; V: TRBV6-6; size: -; D: -; CDR3: CASSMQGSSGELFF; DNA: TGTGCCAGCAGTATGCAGGGGTCTTCCGGGGAGCTGTTTTTT
J: TRBJ1-2; V: TRBV25-1; size: -; D: TRBD1; CDR3: CASSESTGGFDGYTF; DNA: TGTGCCAGCAGTGAATCGACAGGGGGTTTCGATGGCTACACCTTC
J: TRBJ2-2; V: TRBV6-5; size: -; D: TRBD2; CDR3: CASRVSGGFYGELFF; DNA: TGTGCCAGCCGGGTCAGCGGGGGGTTTTACGGGGAGCTGTTTTTT
J: TRBJ1-5; V: TRBV28; size: -; D: -; CDR3: CASSSRLVSNQPQHF; DNA: TGTGCCAGCAGTTCAAGACTTGTAAGCAATCAGCCCCAGCATTTT
J: TRBJ2-7; V: TRBV2; size: -; D: TRBD1; CDR3: CASSEYEGTVQYF; DNA: TGTGCCAGCAGTGAATACGAGGGGACAGTGCAGTACTTC
J: TRBJ2-1; V: TRBV5-1; size: -; D: -; CDR3: CASSLARAPGGGNNEQFF; DNA: TGCGCCAGCAGCTTGGCCAGGGCTCCGGGGGGCGGGAACAATGAGCAGTTCTTC
J: TRBJ2-7; V: TRBV7-8; size: -; D: -; CDR3: CASSSYDGAPYPLYEQYF; DNA: TGTGCCAGCAGCTCCTACGACGGAGCTCCATACCCCCTCTACGAGCAGTACTTC
J: TRBJ1-6; V: TRBV18; size: once; D: -; CDR3: CASSPSQGRNSPLHF; DNA: TGTGCCAGCTCACCCTCCCAGGGCAGAAATTCACCCCTCCACTTT
J: TRBJ2-3; V: TRBV5-1; size: -; D: -; CDR3: CASSLVGSTDTQYF; DNA: TGCGCCAGCAGCTTGGTGGGCAGCACAGATACGCAGTATTTT
J: TRBJ1-5; V: TRBV19; size: -; D: -; CDR3: CASSIGIQGYSNQPQHF; DNA: TGTGCCAGTAGTATAGGCATACAGGGCTATAGCAATCAGCCCCAGCATTTT
J: TRBJ2-1; V: TRBV5-1; size: -; D: TRBD1; CDR3: CASSLSLGQGPGEQFF; DNA: TGCGCCAGCAGCTTGTCTCTGGGACAGGGCCCCGGGGAGCAGTTCTTC
J: TRBJ2-3; V: TRBV19; size: -; D: TRBD2; CDR3: CASSIASVAGGSTDTQYF; DNA: TGTGCCAGTAGTATAGCTTCAGTAGCGGGGGGGAGCACAGATACGCAGTATTTT
J: TRBJ1-2; V: TRBV5-1; size: -; D: -; CDR3: CASSLAYTNYGYTF; DNA: TGCGCCAGCAGCTTGGCCTATACGAACTATGGCTACACCTTC
J: TRBJ2-1; V: TRBV5-4; size: -; D: -; CDR3: CASSPRTESEQFF; DNA: TGTGCCAGCAGCCCCCGGACAGAAAGTGAGCAGTTCTTC
J: TRBJ2-3; V: TRBV7-9; size: -; D: -; CDR3: CASSSMFAGDTQYF; DNA: TGTGCCAGCAGCTCTATGTTTGCAGGAGATACGCAGTATTTT
J: TRBJ1-5; V: TRBV6-6; size: -; D: TRBD1; CDR3: CASRRDRASNQPQHF; DNA: TGTGCCAGCAGGCGAGACAGGGCAAGCAATCAGCCCCAGCATTTT
J: TRBJ1-3; V: TRBV12-3/TRBV12-4; size: -; D: -; CDR3: CASTPGQGNTIYF; DNA: TGTGCCAGCACCCCCGGACAGGGAAACACCATATATTTT
J: TRBJ1-3; V: TRBV15; size: -; D: TRBD1; CDR3: CATSRGDRGSGNTIYF; DNA: TGTGCCACCAGCAGAGGGGACAGGGGATCTGGAAACACCATATATTTT
J: TRBJ1-2; V: TRBV6-6; size: -; D: TRBD1; CDR3: CASSYSSSRGDGYTF; DNA: TGTGCCAGCAGTTACTCGAGTAGCAGGGGGGATGGCTACACCTTC
J: TRBJ2-6; V: TRBV14; size: -; D: TRBD1; CDR3: CASSQLSGGSGANVLTF; DNA: TGTGCCAGCAGCCAACTGTCAGGGGGTTCTGGGGCCAACGTCCTGACTTTC
J: TRBJ1-1; V: TRBV2; size: -; D: -; CDR3: CASKLGVGTEAFF; DNA: TGTGCCAGCAAGCTAGGGGTGGGCACTGAAGCTTTCTTT
J: TRBJ1-1; V: TRBV15; size: -; D: -; CDR3: CATSRRIGGGTEAFF; DNA: TGTGCCACCAGCCGAAGAATTGGGGGGGGCACTGAAGCTTTCTTT
J: TRBJ2-5; V: TRBV13; size: -; D: TRBD1; CDR3: CASSLDTGTGEETQYF; DNA: TGTGCCAGCAGCCTCGATACCGGGACAGGGGAAGAGACCCAGTACTTC
J: TRBJ2-5; V: TRBV5-8; size: -; D: -; CDR3: CASSLEGLYQETQYF; DNA: TGTGCCAGCAGCTTGGAGGGGTTGTACCAAGAGACCCAGTACTTC
J: TRBJ1-4; V: TRBV5-1; size: -; D: TRBD1; CDR3: CASSAWDRVGLANEKLFF; DNA: TGCGCCAGCAGCGCTTGGGACAGGGTTGGGCTGGCTAATGAAAAACTGTTTTTT
J: TRBJ1-1; V: TRBV7-2; size: -; D: -; CDR3: CVCTRAGHTEAFF; DNA: TGTGTCTGCACCCGGGCAGGGCACACTGAAGCTTTCTTT
J: TRBJ1-2; V: TRBV18; size: once; D: -; CDR3: CASSHLQEGDGYTF; DNA: TGTGCCAGCTCACACCTCCAAGAGGGGGATGGCTACACCTTC
J: TRBJ1-4; V: TRBV15; size: -; D: -; CDR3: CATSFLGGVKLFF; DNA: TGTGCCACCAGCTTCCTAGGGGGAGTAAAACTGTTTTTT
J: TRBJ1-1; V: TRBV3-1/TRBV3-2; size: -; D: -; CDR3: CASSPHGGGGTEAFF; DNA: TGTGCCAGCAGCCCCCACGGCGGGGGCGGTACTGAAGCTTTCTTT
J: TRBJ1-3; V: TRBV2; size: -; D: -; CDR3: CASSYRSSGNTIYF; DNA: TGTGCCAGCAGTTACAGGAGCTCTGGAAACACCATATATTTT
J: TRBJ1-4; V: TRBV5-6; size: -; D: -; CDR3: CASSFGTNEKLFF; DNA: TGTGCCAGCAGCTTCGGAACTAATGAAAAACTGTTTTTT
J: TRBJ1-6; V: TRBV19; size: -; D: TRBD1; CDR3: CASSMDRGDNSPLHF; DNA: TGTGCCAGTAGTATGGACAGGGGGGATAATTCACCCCTCCACTTT
J: TRBJ1-1; V: TRBV11-3; size: -; D: -; CDR3: CASSLVQAEAFF; DNA: TGTGCCAGCAGCTTAGTCCAGGCTGAAGCTTTCTTT
J: TRBJ1-1; V: TRBV19; size: -; D: -; CDR3: CASISTGNTEAFF; DNA: TGTGCCAGCATAAGCACAGGGAACACTGAAGCTTTCTTT
J: TRBJ2-5; V: TRBV3-1/TRBV3-2; size: -; D: -; CDR3: CASSQGFGTKGETQYF; DNA: TGTGCCAGCAGCCAAGGATTCGGGACAAAAGGGGAGACCCAGTACTTC
J: TRBJ2-7; V: TRBV5-6; size: -; D: -; CDR3: CASSFYRASYEQYF; DNA: TGTGCCAGCAGCTTCTACAGGGCTTCCTACGAGCAGTACTTC
J: TRBJ2-7; V: TRBV7-3; size: -; D: TRBD2; CDR3: CASSLMSGGMSSYEQYF; DNA: TGTGCCAGCAGCTTAATGAGCGGGGGGATGAGCTCCTACGAGCAGTACTTC
J: TRBJ1-1; V: TRBV3-1/TRBV3-2; size: -; D: -; CDR3: CASSQGRGRGTEAFF; DNA: TGTGCCAGCAGCCAAGGCAGGGGCAGGGGCACTGAAGCTTTCTTT
J: TRBJ2-1; V: TRBV11-2; size: -; D: TRBD2; CDR3: CASSLEVAGYVNEQFF; DNA: TGTGCCAGCAGCTTAGAGGTAGCGGGGTACGTCAATGAGCAGTTCTTC
J: TRBJ1-4; V: TRBV3-1/TRBV3-2; size: -; D: TRBD1; CDR3: CASSHGTGEEKLFF; DNA: TGTGCCAGCAGCCACGGGACAGGAGAGGAAAAACTGTTTTTT
J: TRBJ1-4; V: TRBV7-9; size: -; D: TRBD1; CDR3: CASNYPGTGPRGGEKLFF; DNA: TGTGCCAGCAACTACCCCGGGACAGGCCCCAGAGGAGGTGAAAAACTGTTTTTT
J: TRBJ2-7; V: TRBV5-1; size: -; D: TRBD2; CDR3: CASSLGLAGPYEQYF; DNA: TGCGCCAGCAGCTTGGGACTAGCGGGGCCATACGAGCAGTACTTC
J: TRBJ2-7; V: TRBV5-1; size: -; D: TRBD2; CDR3: CASSPGGSYEQYF; DNA: TGCGCCAGCAGCCCCGGGGGGTCCTACGAGCAGTACTTC
J: TRBJ1-6; V: TRBV10-3; size: -; D: TRBD1; CDR3: CAIRPGTGASSPLHF; DNA: TGTGCCATCAGACCCGGGACAGGGGCGTCTTCACCCCTCCACTTT